Below, 8 T cell receptor beta chains from the same sample are listed, as sequenced in a study of T cell clonality in common variable immunodeficiency. Assay used: immunoSEQ multiplex PCR; TCRdb lists only in-frame clones, some missing. The table lists about 37,000 clones, with no singletons. Sequencing was performed on peripheral blood mononuclear cells. These receptors all stem from a person between 18 and 75 years old in good health.

Ten or more counts support this clone. The sequenced fragment ends 3 residues before the CDR3 boundary, so the rest is inferred from the germline J gene. The rearrangement uses TRBV20-1 and TRBJ2-5; 7 positions match TRBD2. This CDR3 has 13 amino acids. V lost 5 bases to trimming and J lost 1 base; unmatched junction nucleotides: 4. Germline V gene sequence: CDR1 DFQATT, CDR2 SNEGSKA (reference sequence). CDR3 sequence: CSARDYLQETQYF. The part of the CDR3 DNA that was read is TGCAGTGCTCGGGACTACCTCCAAGAGACC.

This clone was detected ten times or more. The germline gene is not matched at one end of the junction; a read error may be the cause. The read gets to within 3 residues of the CDR3 end, and the germline J gene fills in the rest. This sequence joins TRBV5-4 and TRBJ1-1; a weak D match, TRBD1 (5 bases). The germline V gene encodes CDR1 SGHNT and CDR2 YYREEE (reference sequence). The CDR3 totals 14 residues. The CDR3 region is CASSLRQLKTEAFF. Incomplete CDR3 DNA: TGTGCCAGCAGCTTGCGACAGTTGAAAACTGAA.

This clone was observed at least ten times. The read falls 3 residues short of the CDR3 end, and the missing part is taken from the germline J gene. The V call is TRBV7-2, the J call TRBJ2-3; TRBD2 is a possible D gene (5 bases). The CDR3 is made up of 15 amino acids. Germline CDR1 is SGHTA and CDR2 is FQGNSA. V shed 2 bases and J shed 0 bases, with 9 bases lying between them. CDR3 bases read: TGTGCCAGCAGCTTACCGGTAGCGAGCACAGATACG. Translated: CASSLPVASTDT. The whole CDR3 protein reads CASSLPVASTDTQYF.

This clone was recorded many times. CDR3 sequence: CATSREGGPSYEQYF. The CDR3 bases that were read are TGTGCCACCAGCAGAGAGGGCGGGCCCTCCTACGAG. V and J are TRBV15 and TRBJ2-7; TRBD2 might be the D (5 bases). The read ends 3 residues before the CDR3 terminus; that terminus is restored from the germline J gene. Germline CDR1 LNHNV, CDR2 YYDKDF (reference sequence). Trimming took off 0 bases at V and 0 bases at J, with 9 bases between the two ends. The CDR3 totals 15 residues.

This clone was observed many times. The CDR3 goes on 3 residues after the read ends, and that part is filled in from the germline J gene. V gene TRBV30 combines with J gene TRBJ1-5; tentatively, D is TRBD1 (6 bases). This CDR3 has 15 residues. V lost 3 bases, J lost 0 bases, and 12 bases lay in between. Germline V gene data show CDR1 as GTSNPN and CDR2 as SVGIG (reference sequence). The CDR3 region is CAWSLGQISNQPQHF. The CDR3 bases that were read are TGTGCCTGGAGCCTTGGACAGATTAGCAATCAGCCC. The variable domain in full, completed from reference TRBV30 and TRBJ1-5, reads SQTIHQWPATLVQPVGSPLSLECTVEGTSNPNLYWYRQAAGRGLQLLFYSVGIGQISSEVPQNLSASRPQDRQFILSSKKLLLSDSGFYLCAWSLGQISNQPQHFGDGTRLSIL.

This clone was seen ten or more times. The sequence runs out 3 residues before the end of the CDR3; the remainder is reconstructed from the germline J gene. The V gene is TRBV7-8, the J gene TRBJ2-3; 10 nucleotides line up with TRBD1. This CDR3 contains 16 residues. Germline lookup yields CDR1 SGHVS and CDR2 FQNEAQ. Trimming at V came to 5 bases and at J to 2 bases, leaving 7 bases not matched to a gene. The CDR3 region is CASSRKDRGNTDTQYF. CDR3 DNA (partial): TGTGCCAGCAGCCGCAAGGACAGGGGGAACACAGATACG.

This clone was counted ten times or more. Read coverage stops 3 residues before the CDR3 terminus; the germline J gene supplies the remainder. The genes are TRBV7-2 and TRBJ2-5; 7 bases fit TRBD2. Germline V gene sequence: CDR1 SGHTA, CDR2 FQGNSA. J lost 1 base, V lost 0 bases, and 2 bases had no gene match. The CDR3 runs to 15 residues. The CDR3 DNA, read in part, is TGTGCCAGCAGCTTAGCGGGGACTACCCAAGAGACC. Translation gives CASSLAGTTQET. The full CDR3 protein is CASSLAGTTQETQYF.

This clone has ten or more counts. The read gets to within 3 residues of the CDR3 end, and the germline J gene fills in the rest. V and J are TRBV27 and TRBJ2-3; the match to TRBD1 covers 8 bases. In germline, CDR1 is MNHEY, CDR2 SMNVEV (reference sequence). Germline trimming cut 0 bases from V and 5 bases from J; bases unmatched to any gene: 7. This CDR3 has 16 amino acids. The sequenced CDR3 bases are TGTGCCAGCAGTTTATCCAGGACAGGGCAGGGAGATACG. This translates into CASSLSRTGQGDT. The entire CDR3 reads CASSLSRTGQGDTQYF.